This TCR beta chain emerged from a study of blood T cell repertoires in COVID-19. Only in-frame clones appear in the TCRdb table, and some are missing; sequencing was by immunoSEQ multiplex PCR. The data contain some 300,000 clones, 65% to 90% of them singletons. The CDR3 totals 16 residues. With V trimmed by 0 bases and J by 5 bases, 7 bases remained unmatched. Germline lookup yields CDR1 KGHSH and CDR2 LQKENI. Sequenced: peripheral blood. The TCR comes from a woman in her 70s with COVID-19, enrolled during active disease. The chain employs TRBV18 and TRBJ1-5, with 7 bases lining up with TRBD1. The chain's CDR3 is CASSPPDRVPYQPQHF. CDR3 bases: TGTGCCAGCTCACCACCAGACAGGGTCCCCTATCAGCCCCAGCATTTT.